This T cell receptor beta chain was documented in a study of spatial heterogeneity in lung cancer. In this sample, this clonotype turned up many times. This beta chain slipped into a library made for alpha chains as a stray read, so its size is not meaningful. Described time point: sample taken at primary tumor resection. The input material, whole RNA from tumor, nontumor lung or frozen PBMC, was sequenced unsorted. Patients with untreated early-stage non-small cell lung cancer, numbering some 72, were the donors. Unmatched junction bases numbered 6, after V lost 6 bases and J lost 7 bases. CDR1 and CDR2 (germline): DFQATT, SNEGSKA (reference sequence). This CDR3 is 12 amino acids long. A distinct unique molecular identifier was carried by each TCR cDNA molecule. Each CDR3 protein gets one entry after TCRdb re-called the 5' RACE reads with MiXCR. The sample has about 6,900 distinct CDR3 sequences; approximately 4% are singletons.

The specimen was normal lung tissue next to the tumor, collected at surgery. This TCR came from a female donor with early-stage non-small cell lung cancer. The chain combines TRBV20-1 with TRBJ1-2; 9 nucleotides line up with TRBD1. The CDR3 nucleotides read TGCAGTGCCTCACAGGGGGCACGTGGCTACACCTTC. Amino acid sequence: CSASQGARGYTF.